Given below is one T cell receptor beta chain in context. Its antigen is as yet unknown. The CDR3 is made up of 14 amino acids. From germline, CDR1 is GTSNPN and CDR2 SVGIG (reference sequence). V lost 0 bases to trimming and J lost 6 bases, with 13 bases between them. This entry comes from a study of shared clonotypes between healthy human individuals. Study-wide context: Each donor had three CD4 naive, three CD4 memory, two CD8 naive and one CD8 memory plate.

Data came from immunoSEQ multiplex PCR; TCRdb stores just in-frame clones and leaves some out. The sample contains 700,000 or so clones, 55% to 75% of which appear only once. Study-level results: Rarefaction revealed incomplete sorted-subset sequencing despite large depth.

The rearrangement joins TRBV30 to TRBJ2-3; no firm D call. The sample consisted of memory CD4+ T cells sorted from blood. Stated subset: CD45RA-negative fraction. This sequence was found in a woman under 40 in good health. CDR3 sequence: CAWSVGPGWDTQYF. CDR3 sequence (DNA): TGTGCCTGGAGTGTAGGGCCTGGGTGGGATACGCAGTATTTT.